Given below is one T cell receptor beta chain in context. The table lists this clone with a count of one. Its cognate antigen has yet to be identified. The record has no base qualities; no much larger clone is one base away. TCRbeta rearrangements were sequenced from genomic DNA using the immunoSEQ assay at survey resolution. Processing in the source paper ran as follows. In the TCR sequencing data, the smallest productive clonotype frequency that could be detected was 2.59 x 10-5. Analyses included only productive TCRbeta rearrangements, meaning complete and in-frame sequences. Clonality for each sample was calculated as Simpson clonality in the immunoSEQ Analyzer version 3.0. Clones were categorized by frequency as very rare, small, medium, large (1-20%) or hyperexpanded (>20%). Generation probabilities were estimated with OLGA 1.2.3, V-gene circos plots were made with VDJtools, specificities were looked up in VDJdb, and CDR3 motifs were identified with GLIPH. The source is immuneACCESS, and TCRdb retained only in-frame sequences with V and J called. Part of the clones is not carried over; for the studies checked, unresolved V genes explain less than half of this, and the remainder is unexplained. V and J calls and clone size come straight from that table; D and trimming were deduced from the DNA. Within this sample are under 55,000 clones, with 65% to 90% of them counted one time only. In total, the top ten clones hold about 2.5% of the sample.

The healthy control group was made up of around 40 blood donors, and the Finnish Red Cross blood service supplied their buffy coats. All TCR-sequenced material derived from peripheral blood: patient blood samples and healthy donor buffy coats. Ficoll-Hypaque gradient centrifugation was used to isolate peripheral blood mononuclear cells. For the healthy controls, CD4+ cells were obtained from buffy coats by magnetic purification. Genomic DNA was extracted using the Gentra Puregene Cell and Tissue kit, and a Qubit 2.0 fluorometer was used to quantify it. Trimming removed 10 bases from V and 7 bases from J, leaving 14 bases between the germline ends. The CDR3 contains 12 residues, cysteine and phenylalanine counted. Only the CDR3 part of the read is kept: 36 bases, read in frame from the first base. Taken from the germline V gene, the CDR1 and CDR2 loops are MDHEN and SYDVKM. The sample comes from a study of STAT5B mutations in CD4+ large granular lymphocyte leukemia (dated by TCRdb to 2022 to 2024). Regarding the research as a whole: Among healthy controls, the CDR3 'QG' motif was associated with a particular HLA allele. The study compared the TCRbeta repertoires of patients with CD4+ T-cell large granular lymphocyte leukemia against the TCRbeta repertoires of healthy blood donors. The purity of purified fractions was confirmed by flow cytometry on FACSCanto II or FACSVerse to exceed 95% among lymphocytes. What the authors observed across the whole study: TRBV06-family usage was enriched among the top patient clones (8/27) compared with healthy controls (2/35). Greater clonality appeared to be present in CD4-sorted patient repertoires than in healthy CD4+ repertoires, and the difference was retained after the putative leukemic clones were removed. The data were not HLA-matched, and the relatively small sample size could explain the higher clonality seen in CD4+ compared with CD8+ T-LGLL. Main leukemic clonotypes were private to each patient, although about 25% appeared at low frequency in other patients' non-leukemic repertoires.

The receptor comes from a human donor in good health. The chain links TRBV28 with TRBJ1-5, with the D gene too uncertain to name. Specimen: CD4+ T cells from blood buffy coats. The nucleotide sequence reads as follows: TGTGCCACCGGTTTGGGAGGGCAGCCCCAGCATTTT. This yields the protein CATGLGGQPQHF.